Sequencing of this T cell receptor (beta chain) was carried out in a study of blood T cell repertoires in COVID-19. About the research overall: Acute and convalescent COVID-19 samples came from the United States, Italy and Spain.

This CDR3 is built from 11 residues. Trimming at V came to 6 bases and at J to 5 bases, leaving 3 bases not matched to a gene. Germline CDR1 DFQATT, CDR2 SNEGSKA (reference sequence). Measured with immunoSEQ multiplex PCR; TCRdb has only the in-frame clones, and not every one. The table shows approximately 390,000 clones, with approximately 86% occurring only once. The genes are TRBV20-1 and TRBJ1-1, with TRBD1 matching 7 bases. Sequenced input: PBMCs or T cells enriched from blood (not recorded which). The TCR sequence derives from a woman aged 40 to 55 with acute COVID-19. CDR3 DNA sequence: TGCAGTGCGCACAGGGGTACTGAAGCTTTCTTT. This encodes CSAHRGTEAFF.